The clone carrying this T cell receptor (beta chain) showed up just once. The data are from a study of Ad26.COV2.S vaccination and SARS-CoV-2 variants. This CDR3 has 12 residues. Trimming removed 4 bases from V and 5 bases from J, with 9 bases in between. The germline V gene has CDR1 SGHRS and CDR2 YFSETQ. Assay: immunoSEQ multiplex PCR; the TCRdb copy retains only in-frame clones and omits some. The data contain about 350,000 clones, approximately 90% of them singletons. This receptor was identified in a human donor who had recovered from COVID-19. The rearrangement links TRBV5-1 to TRBJ1-2, with unresolved D. Sequenced material: peripheral blood, taken after recovery from COVID-19. The CDR3, as DNA: TGCGCCAGCAGCCCCGAAACTTATGGCTACACCTTC. Its protein product is CASSPETYGYTF. Full variable domain (rest looked up from reference TRBV5-1 and TRBJ1-2): KAGVTQTPRYLIKTRGQQVTLSCSPISGHRSVSWYQQTPGQGLQFLFEYFSETQRNKGNFPGRFSGRQFSNSRSEMNVSTLELGDSALYLCASSPETYGYTFGSGTRLTVV.